Shown below are 14 T cell receptor beta chains from a single sample sequenced in a study of T cell responses to AZD1222 COVID-19 vaccine. Assay used: immunoSEQ multiplex PCR; TCRdb lists only in-frame clones, some missing. The top ten clones hold 11% of a sample with some 120,000 clones, 80% to 90% of them seen once. The sequencing used peripheral blood, collected on day 0 of MenACWY control vaccination. The receptors come from an adult in good health.

The chain couples TRBV6-5 to TRBJ2-3; no reliable D call. CDR1 is MNHEY and CDR2 is SVGAGI in the germline V gene. Trimming removed 2 bases from V and 2 bases from J, with 5 bases in between. The CDR3 is 13 amino acids. As DNA, the CDR3 is TGTGCCAGCAGTTACAAGTACACAGATACGCAGTATTTT. Translation: CASSYKYTDTQYF.

The chain carries TRBV5-6 and TRBJ2-7, with 12 bases that match TRBD2. Per the germline V gene, CDR1 is SGHDT and CDR2 is YYEEEE. Losses at the gene ends were 1 base for V and 3 bases for J; bases not matched to a gene: 8. This CDR3 spans 17 amino acids. The CDR3 bases are TGTGCCAGCAGCTTGATTGGCGGACTAGCGGGAAACTACGAGCAGTACTTC. It encodes CASSLIGGLAGNYEQYF.

This chain links TRBV6-5 with TRBJ1-5, with D maybe TRBD1 (6 bases). Germline V gene sequence: CDR1 MNHEY, CDR2 SVGAGI. V was pared by 5 bases and J by 3 bases, with 11 bases between. CDR3 length equals 14 residues. DNA for the CDR3: TGTGCCAGCAGTCCTGGACAGCACAATCAGCCCCAGCATTTT. This gives the protein CASSPGQHNQPQHF.

V gene TRBV7-2 combines with J gene TRBJ2-7; TRBD2 matches at 8 bases. Germline V CDR1 and CDR2: SGHTA, FQGNSA. The CDR3 runs 18 residues. V dropped 4 bases and J dropped 5; count of bases not matched to a gene: 19. CDR3 in DNA: TGTGCCAGCAGCTACCCCCCAGCCGGGACTAGTCTTTGGCACGAGCAGTACTTC. Amino acids: CASSYPPAGTSLWHEQYF.

The chain couples TRBV9 to TRBJ2-7, with D unclear. This CDR3 is 14 amino acids long. Germline V gene lookup returns CDR1 SGDLS and CDR2 YYNGEE. V was trimmed by 3 bases and J by 4 bases, leaving 14 bases between them. CDR3 DNA: TGTGCCAGCAGCGCTCTTCCAGGATCTTACGAGCAGTACTTC. It translates to CASSALPGSYEQYF.

The J gene is TRBJ2-1, the V gene TRBV18, with D maybe TRBD2 (5 bases). The length of the CDR3 is 17 residues. Germline-derived CDR1 and CDR2 are KGHSH and LQKENI. V was cut by 3 bases and J by 0 bases, with 15 bases left in between. The CDR3 coding sequence is TGTGCCAGCTCACCGCTGATGAAGCGGAGCTCCTACAATGAGCAGTTCTTC. This gives the protein CASSPLMKRSSYNEQFF.

The J gene is TRBJ2-2, the V gene TRBV2; possible D gene TRBD1, 5 bases. Trimming stripped 0 bases from V and 6 bases from J, with 11 bases between. Germline CDR1 reads SNHLY; CDR2 reads FYNNEI. The CDR3 extends over 15 amino acids. DNA of the CDR3: TGTGCCAGCAGTGAAGCGCTTCAGGGATCCGGGGAGCTGTTTTTT. It codes for CASSEALQGSGELFF. The complete variable domain, with remaining parts taken from reference TRBV2 and TRBJ2-2, reads EPEVTQTPSHQVTQMGQEVILRCVPISNHLYFYWYRQILGQKVEFLVSFYNNEISEKSEIFDDQFSVERPDGSNFTLKIRSTKLEDSAMYFCASSEALQGSGELFFGEGSRLTVL.

The rearrangement uses TRBV6-1 and TRBJ1-1; the D is unclear. With 2 bases removed from V and 1 base from J, the gap between germline ends came to 8 bases. The CDR3 covers 14 residues. Germline loops: CDR1 MNHNS, CDR2 SASEGT. The CDR3 DNA follows: TGTGCCAGCAGTGAAAACAGTAGGAACACTGAAGCTTTCTTT. Protein product: CASSENSRNTEAFF.

This chain uses TRBV25-1 with TRBJ2-5; a weak D match, TRBD1 (5 bases). V lost 3 bases and J lost 1, with 12 bases in between. Germline values: CDR1 MGHDK, CDR2 SYGVNS. CDR3 length: 15 residues. CDR3 loop: CASSEGTGIQETQYF. The CDR3, as DNA: TGTGCCAGCAGTGAGGGTACAGGAATCCAAGAGACCCAGTACTTC.

This clone was seen only once. For the CDR3, the DNA is TGTGCCAGCAGCGTAGGGACTACAGATACGCAGTATTTT. Amino acid sequence: CASSVGTTDTQYF. The genes are TRBV7-8 and TRBJ2-3; D perhaps matches TRBD2 (6 bases). Trimming stripped 5 bases from V and 3 bases from J, with 9 bases between. The germline V gene has CDR1 SGHVS and CDR2 FQNEAQ. This CDR3 region has 13 residues.

This chain links TRBV5-6 with TRBJ1-5; D remains unclear. V dropped 2 bases and J dropped 3 bases, with 9 bases sitting between them. CDR1 and CDR2 (germline): SGHDT, YYEEEE. CDR3 size: 14 residues. CDR3 in DNA: TGTGCCAGCAGCTTCAGCGGTTTCAATCAGCCCCAGCATTTT. It specifies CASSFSGFNQPQHF.

For the CDR3, the DNA is TGTGCCAGCAGTTTTGGGACATCCTACGAGCAGTACTTC. Translating it yields CASSFGTSYEQYF. The V call is TRBV27, the J call TRBJ2-7; possibly TRBD1 for D (6 bases). Per germline, CDR1 MNHEY and CDR2 SMNVEV (reference sequence). The CDR3 sequence is 13 residues long. V lost 3 bases to trimming and J lost 1 base, with 7 bases between them.

V usage is TRBV9 and J usage is TRBJ1-4; no firm D call. The CDR3 is 15 amino acids. The germline V and J ends were trimmed by 0 bases and 7 bases, with 13 bases remaining between them. Germline values: CDR1 SGDLS, CDR2 YYNGEE. The CDR3 sequence is CASSVGSREGEKLFF. The CDR3 bases are TGTGCCAGCAGCGTAGGGAGCCGGGAAGGTGAAAAACTGTTTTTT.

V gene TRBV6-2 or TRBV6-3 combines with J gene TRBJ2-2; TRBD2 matches at 14 bases. The V gene end was trimmed by 2 bases and the J gene end by 9 bases; junction bases not matched to a gene: 5. The CDR3 spans 16 residues. CDR1 is MNHEY, CDR2 SVGEGT, per germline. The CDR3 loop reads CASSYRLAGGPRELFF. CDR3 coding DNA: TGTGCCAGCAGTTACAGACTAGCGGGAGGGCCGAGGGAGCTGTTTTTT.